This TCR beta chain came from a study of Graves' ophthalmopathy and Graves' hyperthyroidism. RNA transcripts provided the template for amplifying TCR beta CDR3 regions. Second-round multiplex PCR came after a first-round RT-PCR that employed HTBI primers. TCRdb re-called the multiplex PCR reads through MiXCR, storing one row per CDR3 protein. The sample contains about 1.1 million distinct CDR3 sequences, about 38% of which appear only once. The germline CDR1 and CDR2 sequences are SGHAT and FQDESV (reference sequence). This CDR3 has 13 amino acids. V was clipped by 8 bases and J by 3 bases, with 14 bases between them.

The sequencing input was peripheral blood or thyroid tissue (not recorded which). The chain joins TRBV11-1 to TRBJ2-7, with a weak D call TRBD1 (5 bases). This TCR derives from an adult man with Graves' hyperthyroidism. For the CDR3, the DNA is TGTGCCAGCGTTGTGGACAATGACTACGAGCAGTACTTC. It specifies CASVVDNDYEQYF.